The rows below give T cell receptor beta chains drawn from one sample of a study of blood T cell repertoires in COVID-19. The data were produced by immunoSEQ multiplex PCR, yet TCRdb's version contains in-frame clones alone and is incomplete. The data show some 99,000 clones, around 78% seen once. The sample comprised peripheral blood. The receptors come from a woman aged 60-75 years with acute or convalescent COVID-19. The CDR3 runs from the conserved cysteine through the conserved F or W. Fields, in order: CDR3 protein, J gene, V gene.

CDR3aa: CASSHKGVEQYF; j_gene: TRBJ2-7; v_gene: TRBV3-1/TRBV3-2
CDR3aa: CASSLGARVGGQETQYF; j_gene: TRBJ2-5; v_gene: TRBV5-1
CDR3aa: CASSSPRDYEQYF; j_gene: TRBJ2-7; v_gene: TRBV2
CDR3aa: CASSLGGDPMEEQYF; j_gene: TRBJ2-7; v_gene: TRBV11-3
CDR3aa: CASSREPASTEAFF; j_gene: TRBJ1-1; v_gene: TRBV6-5
CDR3aa: CASSSQGMLAGQGETQYF; j_gene: TRBJ2-5; v_gene: TRBV6-2/TRBV6-3
CDR3aa: CASSPGQGYEQYF; j_gene: TRBJ2-7; v_gene: TRBV12-3/TRBV12-4
CDR3aa: CASSVEDWSSYEQYF; j_gene: TRBJ2-7; v_gene: TRBV9
CDR3aa: CASSGHVGATGTEAFF; j_gene: TRBJ1-1; v_gene: TRBV2
CDR3aa: CASSRQPGNTIYF; j_gene: TRBJ1-3; v_gene: TRBV16
CDR3aa: CASSPKAGVHTGELFF; j_gene: TRBJ2-2; v_gene: TRBV4-3
CDR3aa: CASRGAGWAGELFF; j_gene: TRBJ2-2; v_gene: TRBV10-1
CDR3aa: CASRRTGIPRAFF; j_gene: TRBJ1-1; v_gene: TRBV27
CDR3aa: CSVEGHPNTEAFF; j_gene: TRBJ1-1; v_gene: TRBV29-1
CDR3aa: CATAAGRYNQPQHF; j_gene: TRBJ1-5; v_gene: TRBV2
CDR3aa: CAWSPRSLRRGGEKLFF; j_gene: TRBJ1-4; v_gene: TRBV30
CDR3aa: CASSSKGGNTEAFF; j_gene: TRBJ1-1; v_gene: TRBV6-5
CDR3aa: CASSTLLNRSNEQFF; j_gene: TRBJ2-1; v_gene: TRBV7-9
CDR3aa: CASSPGTGDQPQHF; j_gene: TRBJ1-5; v_gene: TRBV7-6
CDR3aa: CASSRAGPGELFF; j_gene: TRBJ2-2; v_gene: TRBV3-1/TRBV3-2
CDR3aa: CASIEPGTGIGYTF; j_gene: TRBJ1-2; v_gene: TRBV2
CDR3aa: CASRLAEDRGTEGYTF; j_gene: TRBJ1-2; v_gene: TRBV12-2
CDR3aa: CASSPEETQYF; j_gene: TRBJ2-5; v_gene: TRBV18
CDR3aa: CASSSGLAETQYF; j_gene: TRBJ2-5; v_gene: TRBV11-2